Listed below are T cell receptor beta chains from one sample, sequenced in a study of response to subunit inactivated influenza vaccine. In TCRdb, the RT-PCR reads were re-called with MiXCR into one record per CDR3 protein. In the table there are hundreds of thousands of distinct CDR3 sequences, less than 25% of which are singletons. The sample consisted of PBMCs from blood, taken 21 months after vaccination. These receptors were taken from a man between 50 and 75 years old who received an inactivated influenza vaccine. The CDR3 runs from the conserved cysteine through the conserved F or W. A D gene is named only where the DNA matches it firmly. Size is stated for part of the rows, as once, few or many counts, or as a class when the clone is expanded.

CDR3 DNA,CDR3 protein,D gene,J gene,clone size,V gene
TGTGCCAGCAGCTTAGAATATCGGGCCACGGCGGATTCACCCCTCCACTTT,CASSLEYRATADSPLHF,.,TRBJ1-6,.,TRBV11-2
TGTGCCAGCAGTTTATCCTACCACCTAAGCCCTTATGGCTACACCTTC,CASSLSYHLSPYGYTF,.,TRBJ1-2,few,TRBV27
TGTGCCAGCAGTCATCAGCCTAACACTGAAGCTTTCTTT,CASSHQPNTEAFF,.,TRBJ1-1,.,TRBV7-1
TGTGCCAGCAGTTTATTGACAGGGGGCCTCGGCAATCAGCCCCAGCATTTT,CASSLLTGGLGNQPQHF,TRBD1,TRBJ1-5,.,TRBV28
TGTGCCAGCAGTCCAATTCCGGGACTACGGACCTACGAGCAGTACTTC,CASSPIPGLRTYEQYF,TRBD2,TRBJ2-7,.,TRBV6-2/TRBV6-3
TGTGCCAGCAGTTTAGGACTAGCGGATTATTACGAGCAGTACTTC,CASSLGLADYYEQYF,TRBD2,TRBJ2-7,.,TRBV12-3/TRBV12-4
TGTGCCAGCAGCGGGGCATGGGGCTCTGGAAACACCATATATTTT,CASSGAWGSGNTIYF,.,TRBJ1-3,.,TRBV7-2
TGCAGCGTACGGACCAGCTACGAGCAGTACTTC,CSVRTSYEQYF,.,TRBJ2-7,few,TRBV29-1
TGTGCCACCAGTGACCCGATTGGGGGGAACACCGGGGAGCTGTTTTTT,CATSDPIGGNTGELFF,.,TRBJ2-2,few,TRBV24-1
TGTGCAAGTCGCTTAAAAACGGGAAACGGACAGGGGAACGAAAAACTGTTTTTT,CASRLKTGNGQGNEKLFF,.,TRBJ1-4,few,TRBV12-2
TGTGCCAGCAGCCAAGGGTCAGCAAAAATGGATGGCTACACCTTC,CASSQGSAKMDGYTF,.,TRBJ1-2,.,TRBV3-1
TGCAGCGTAGCCCCCAGCTCCTACAATGAGCAGTTCTTC,CSVAPSSYNEQFF,.,TRBJ2-1,few,TRBV29-1
TGTGCCAGTAGTTCCCCGGGGCGGAGGAGGGATACGCAGTATTTT,CASSSPGRRRDTQYF,.,TRBJ2-3,few,TRBV19
TGTGCCATCAGTGATCGTGGAGGGCAGTTCGGGTCACCCCTCCACTTT,CAISDRGGQFGSPLHF,.,TRBJ1-6,many,TRBV10-3
TGCGCCAGCAGCTTAGCGGGAGAGGGCACCGGGGAGCTGTTTTTT,CASSLAGEGTGELFF,TRBD2,TRBJ2-2,.,TRBV5-1
TGTGCCAGCAGCAGGCAGGAGAATGAGCAGTTCTTC,CASSRQENEQFF,.,TRBJ2-1,few,TRBV5-4
TGTGCCAGCAGCCAAGCCCTTCGGGACAACTCCTACAATGAGCAGTTCTTC,CASSQALRDNSYNEQFF,.,TRBJ2-1,.,TRBV4-2
TGTGCCAGCTCACTGAGCAGGAGCCACTATGGCTACACCTTC,CASSLSRSHYGYTF,.,TRBJ1-2,many,TRBV18
TGCAGCGTTGAGCCAGGGCCTGAGGGGGAACTGTTTTTT,CSVEPGPEGELFF,.,TRBJ1-4,few,TRBV29-1
TGCGCCAGCAGCCGCGGGAGTACGGGTAATGAAGAACTGTTTTTT,CASSRGSTGNEELFF,.,TRBJ1-4,.,TRBV5-1
TGCAGTGCGACCCCGACAGCAACTAATGAAAAACTGTTTTTT,CSATPTATNEKLFF,.,TRBJ1-4,.,TRBV20-1
TGTGCCAGCAGCTTAGTACACGACACTGAAGCTTTCTTT,CASSLVHDTEAFF,.,TRBJ1-1,.,TRBV7-2
TGTGCCAGCAGTGAAATCTCGACTAGCGCCTTCTCCTACAATGAGCAGTTCTTC,CASSEISTSAFSYNEQFF,TRBD2,TRBJ2-1,.,TRBV2
TGTGCCAGCAGTAGAACCGGGACAGGGTTTGAAAAACTGTTTTTT,CASSRTGTGFEKLFF,TRBD1,TRBJ1-4,.,TRBV12-3/TRBV12-4
TGTGCCAGTAGTATTTCGGGGTACACTGAAGCTTTCTTT,CASSISGYTEAFF,.,TRBJ1-1,few,TRBV19
TGTGCCAGCAGCTTGCGGTTCGGCGGGTACACAGATACGCAGTATTTT,CASSLRFGGYTDTQYF,.,TRBJ2-3,.,TRBV5-6
TGTGCCAGCAGTATCTTTAGCGGCCGAGGGAGCCAGTACTTC,CASSIFSGRGSQYF,.,TRBJ2-5,.,TRBV28
TGTGCCAGCAGTGGTCCCCTTGGACTAGCGGGCCCCTCCGGCACAGATACGCAGTATTTT,CASSGPLGLAGPSGTDTQYF,TRBD2,TRBJ2-3,few,TRBV2
TGTGCCAGCAGCTTGCCTCGTAGTGAGCAGTTCTTC,CASSLPRSEQFF,.,TRBJ2-1,few,TRBV5-5
TGTGCCAGCAGCGTGCAGATACAGGGCTGGGATTCACCCCTCCACTTT,CASSVQIQGWDSPLHF,.,TRBJ1-6,few,TRBV5-5
TGTGCCAGCACTGGGGCCAGCGGGAGGGCTTATGAGCAGTTCTTC,CASTGASGRAYEQFF,TRBD2,TRBJ2-1,.,TRBV6-1
TGTGCCAGCACGGGCGATAGCAATCAGCCCCAGCATTTT,CASTGDSNQPQHF,.,TRBJ1-5,few,TRBV3-1
TGTGCCTGGAGTGAGTTATTCTACGAGCAGTACTTC,CAWSELFYEQYF,.,TRBJ2-7,.,TRBV30
TGCGCCAGCAGTCTTAGATGTTGCTTAAGGGGGGCGAACACCGGGGAGCTGTTTTTT,CASSLRCCLRGANTGELFF,.,TRBJ2-2,.,TRBV23-1
TGTGCCAGCAGCATAGTGCCGGGATTAAATGAAAAACTGTTTTTT,CASSIVPGLNEKLFF,.,TRBJ1-4,.,TRBV7-8
TGTGCCAGCAGCTTGTGGGACGGTGGAAACACCATATATTTT,CASSLWDGGNTIYF,.,TRBJ1-3,few,TRBV5-4
TGTGCCAGCAGCTTAGCTAGCGGGGCTAAGACCCAGTACTTC,CASSLASGAKTQYF,TRBD2,TRBJ2-5,.,TRBV7-2
TGCTGTGCTAGAGAACGACAGGGAGGCCAGCCCCAGCATTTT,CCARERQGGQPQHF,TRBD1,TRBJ1-5,.,TRBV20-1
TGTGCCAGCAGCTTAGCGGACAGGGACTACAATGAGCAGTTCTTC,CASSLADRDYNEQFF,TRBD1,TRBJ2-1,.,TRBV7-2
TGTGCCAGCAGCTTTATAAATCAGCCCCAGCATTTT,CASSFINQPQHF,.,TRBJ1-5,.,TRBV7-2
TGTGCTACGGATTCAGGCTACGAGCAGTACTTC,CATDSGYEQYF,.,TRBJ2-7,.,TRBV6-2/TRBV6-3
TGCAGCGCAGACGCCGGTCCCAAGGGGAGCAATGAGCAGTTCTTC,CSADAGPKGSNEQFF,.,TRBJ2-1,.,TRBV29-1
TGTGCCACCTCCACCGGGGAGCTGTTTTTT,CATSTGELFF,.,TRBJ2-2,.,TRBV6-1
TGTGCCAGCAGCCCTCGAGCGGGAGGATCTGGGGCCAACGTCCTGACTTTC,CASSPRAGGSGANVLTF,TRBD2,TRBJ2-6,.,TRBV11-1